This entry lists 21 T cell receptor beta chains sequenced from one sample in a study of glioma-infiltrating T cells. The iRepertoire nested amplicon-rescue multiplex PCR amplified TCR alpha and beta CDR3s from RNA. TCRdb redid the calling of the multiplex PCR reads with MiXCR, one entry per CDR3 protein. The repertoire holds roughly 120,000 distinct CDR3 sequences, with under 30% as singletons. Sequenced material: glioma tissue, nonneoplastic brain tissue, or PBMCs (not recorded which). These receptors all stem from a human donor with low-grade glioma or glioblastoma, undergoing nonglioma brain surgery, or in good health (not recorded which).

Comment on this clonotype: One end of the junction varies from germline; a read error may be responsible. This chain connects TRBV20-1 to TRBJ2-1; a weak D match, TRBD2 (5 bases). The CDR3 length is 15 residues. CDR1 is DFQATT and CDR2 is SNEGSKA in the germline V gene (reference sequence). CDR3 loop: CSARLSGSPLNEQFF. The CDR3 coding sequence is TGCAGTGCTAGGCTCTCGGGGTCCCCACTTAATGAACAGTTCTTC.

At least ten counts were recorded for this clonotype. The rearrangement joins TRBV6-4 to TRBJ2-5; 8 positions agree with TRBD2. The CDR3 spans 15 residues. The V gene's germline CDR1 is MRHNA and CDR2 SNTAGT. With V trimmed by 8 bases and J by 2 bases, 10 bases remained unmatched. The CDR3 DNA reads TGTGCCAGCTCGGAGGGCACTAGCGGACAAGAGACCCAGTACTTC. It yields the protein CASSEGTSGQETQYF.

This clonotype is labeled medium-sized. The chain recombines TRBV27 with TRBJ1-1; D gene unclear. Germline CDR1 reads MNHEY; CDR2 reads SMNVEV (reference sequence). V was clipped by 3 bases and J by 4 bases, with 12 bases between them. CDR3 length: 14 residues. The CDR3 here is CASSLSGSRTEAFF. Here the CDR3 DNA reads TGTGCCAGCAGTTTGAGCGGGTCTCGCACTGAAGCTTTCTTT.

This clonotype was recorded at least ten times. J is TRBJ1-2 and V is TRBV29-1, with TRBD1 identical over 8 bases. Germline CDR1 and CDR2: SQVTM and ANQGSEA. V lost 7 bases and J lost 4; bases outside the gene matches: 5. CDR3 length equals 12 residues. The CDR3: CSGSGTGYGYTF. The CDR3 nucleotides read TGCAGCGGTTCAGGGACAGGCTATGGCTACACCTTC.

This clonotype was observed many times. In DNA, the CDR3 is TGTGCCAGCAGTCCTCGGACTCAGAACTATGGCTACACCTTC. Encoded protein: CASSPRTQNYGYTF. V and J are TRBV12-3 or TRBV12-4 and TRBJ1-2; D not certain. V gave up 5 bases and J gave up 2 bases, with 12 bases separating them. The length of the CDR3 is 14 residues.

This clonotype occurred once. A read error may be the cause here, since a much bigger clone is one base away. The J gene is TRBJ2-2, the V gene TRBV2; 9 bases line up with TRBD2. From germline, CDR1 is SNHLY and CDR2 FYNNEI. This CDR3 has 14 residues. The chain's CDR3 is CDSSPAAGGGELFF. CDR3 bases: TGTGACAGCAGTCCAGCAGCGGGGGGCGGGGAGCTGTTTTTT.

This clonotype was observed at least ten times. The rearrangement joins TRBV2 to TRBJ2-1, with D unclear. Germline V lookup: CDR1 SNHLY, CDR2 FYNNEI. V was clipped by 7 bases and J by 7 bases, with 14 bases between them. This CDR3 has 13 residues. The CDR3 DNA reads as TGTGCCAGCAATACATTCCCTCTAAATGAGCAGTTCTTC. As protein: CASNTFPLNEQFF.

V and J are TRBV30 and TRBJ2-7; weak D call: TRBD1 (6 bases). The CDR3 extends over 14 amino acids. Per the germline V gene, CDR1 is GTSNPN and CDR2 is SVGIG (reference sequence). V gave up 1 base and J gave up 3 bases, with 13 bases separating them. The CDR3: CAWSGGTPSYEQYF. DNA of the CDR3: TGTGCCTGGAGTGGGGGGACACCGAGCTACGAGCAGTACTTC.

This chain links TRBV20-1 with TRBJ2-7, with unresolved D. Germline values: CDR1 DFQATT, CDR2 SNEGSKA (reference sequence). CDR3 size: 15 residues. CDR3 region: CSAPRSHRLGYEQYF. DNA of the CDR3: TGCAGCGCTCCTCGCAGCCATCGGTTAGGATACGAGCAGTACTTC.

This clonotype was counted ten times or more. The chain uses TRBV7-2 and TRBJ2-1; no definite D call. This CDR3 is 13 amino acids long. CDR1 is SGHTA and CDR2 is FQGNSA in the germline V gene. V lost 0 bases, J lost 3 bases, and 3 bases lay in between. The CDR3 here is CASSLAVYNEQFF. CDR3 coding DNA: TGTGCCAGCAGCTTAGCGGTCTACAATGAGCAGTTCTTC.

This chain joins TRBV10-3 and TRBJ1-1; D is unclear. This CDR3 has 15 amino acids. Between the trimmed V and J ends, which lost 6 bases and 3 bases, there was a span of 17 bases. In germline, CDR1 is ENHRY, CDR2 SYGVKD. The CDR3 DNA reads as TGTGCCATCAGCCAACCCACTGGGATTTACACTGAAGCTTTCTTT. This sequence encodes CAISQPTGIYTEAFF.

V usage is TRBV7-2 and J usage is TRBJ1-1, with D unresolved. Trimming took 1 base from V and 1 from J, leaving 10 bases between them. The CDR3 is 15 amino acids. Germline loops: CDR1 SGHTA, CDR2 FQGNSA. The CDR3 nucleotides are TGTGCCAGCAGCTTAGTAGGGTCAGGGAACACTGAAGCTTTCTTT. Its protein product is CASSLVGSGNTEAFF.

This clonotype was counted a few times. This may stem from a read error, because a much larger clone lies one nucleotide away. This chain links TRBV4-1 with TRBJ1-1; the D gene is possibly TRBD1 (5 bases). The CDR3 consists of 15 residues. From germline, CDR1 is MGHRA and CDR2 YSYEKL. The CDR3 here is CASSQDSEGNTEACF. CDR3 DNA: TGCGCCAGCAGCCAAGATAGTGAGGGGAACACTGAAGCTTGCTTT.

The chain uses TRBV18 and TRBJ1-3; the D is unclear. CDR1 and CDR2 from the germline V gene are KGHSH and LQKENI. Trimming took off 3 bases at V and 0 bases at J, with 6 bases between the two ends. The CDR3 contains 14 residues. This CDR3 reads CASSPGISGNTIYF. DNA of the CDR3: TGTGCCAGCTCACCTGGGATCTCTGGAAACACCATATATTTT.

In its sample, this clonotype was seen many times. V usage is TRBV27 and J usage is TRBJ2-1; 11 positions match TRBD2. This CDR3 is 15 amino acids long. The V segment lost 8 bases and the J segment 6 bases; nucleotides outside the gene matches: 9. CDR1 is MNHEY, CDR2 SMNVEV, per germline (reference sequence). CDR3 region: CASGWSSGGLNEQFF. Here the CDR3 DNA reads TGTGCCAGCGGCTGGTCTAGCGGGGGGCTCAATGAGCAGTTCTTC.

This chain connects TRBV27 to TRBJ2-3, with TRBD1 identical over 10 bases. In germline, CDR1 is MNHEY, CDR2 SMNVEV (reference sequence). The junction had 7 bases not matched to a gene; V was cut back by 5 bases and J by 11 bases. The CDR3 spans 13 residues. The CDR3 sequence is CASSLHGTGEQYF. CDR3 DNA: TGTGCCAGCAGTCTTCACGGGACAGGGGAGCAGTATTTT.

V gene TRBV4-1 combines with J gene TRBJ2-7; D possibly corresponds to TRBD1 (7 bases). Germline V gives CDR1 MGHRA, CDR2 YSYEKL. The CDR3 is 13 amino acids. V dropped 6 bases and J dropped 4 bases, with 13 bases sitting between them. The chain's CDR3 is CASRPGGRYEQYF. CDR3 DNA sequence: TGCGCCAGCAGACCAGGGGGGAGGTACGAGCAGTACTTC.

In its sample, this clonotype was seen many times. This rearrangement joins TRBV7-2 to TRBJ1-1; the D is unclear. The germline V and J ends were trimmed by 5 bases and 1 base, with 8 bases remaining between them. The germline V gene has CDR1 SGHTA and CDR2 FQGNSA. The CDR3 totals 13 residues. The CDR3 protein is CASSVTTNTEAFF. Here the CDR3 DNA reads TGTGCCAGCAGCGTTACGACGAACACTGAAGCTTTCTTT. The full variable domain, in which reference TRBV7-2 and TRBJ1-1 provide the parts outside the CDR3, is GAGVSQSPSNKVTEKGKDVELRCDPISGHTALYWYRQSLGQGLEFLIYFQGNSAPDKSGLPSDRFSAERTGGSVSTLTIQRTQQEDSAVYLCASSVTTNTEAFFGQGTRLTVV.

This clonotype was recorded once. Compared with germline, one end of the junction differs, possibly owing to a read error. The rearrangement joins TRBV27 to TRBJ2-7, with 7 bases fitting TRBD2. This CDR3 has 16 residues. In germline, CDR1 is MNHEY, CDR2 SMNVEV (reference sequence). CDR3 in amino acids: CASSLGLGASFYEQYF. CDR3 nucleotide sequence: TGTGCTAGCAGCCTTGGACTAGGAGCCTCATTCTACGAGCAGTACTTC.

This clonotype came up a few times. The chain links TRBV5-1 to TRBJ2-7; 7 bases are a match to TRBD1. The junction had 10 bases not matched to a gene; V was cut back by 3 bases and J by 1 base. This CDR3 comprises 16 residues. Germline V gene sequence: CDR1 SGHRS, CDR2 YFSETQ. The DNA of the CDR3 is TGCGCCAGCAGCTGGCTAGTCACAGGGGAGTCCTACGAGCAGTACTTC. It translates to CASSWLVTGESYEQYF.

A note on this clonotype: One junction end does not reproduce the germline sequence, and a read error may be involved. The V gene is TRBV20-1, the J gene TRBJ2-7, with D perhaps TRBD2 (6 bases). The CDR3 contains 13 residues. The germline V gene encodes CDR1 DFQATT and CDR2 SNEGSKA (reference sequence). The CDR3 DNA reads as TGCAGTTCTAGACGGGGGAGCTCCTACAAGCAGTACTTC. This translates into CSSRRGSSYKQYF.